Below, 20 T cell receptor beta chains from the same sample are listed, as sequenced in a study of blood T cell repertoires in COVID-19. Sequenced by immunoSEQ multiplex PCR; TCRdb stores in-frame clones only, minus some. The sample includes around 350,000 clones, around 90% seen only once; the top ten take about 3%. Sequencing used peripheral blood. These receptors were taken from a human donor in a cohort sampled during active COVID-19.

The chain employs TRBV25-1 and TRBJ1-6; D may be TRBD1 (5 bases). The length of the CDR3 is 12 residues. Germline loops: CDR1 MGHDK, CDR2 SYGVNS. V was pared by 2 bases and J by 14 bases, with 10 bases between. The CDR3 sequence: CASSERGVTLHF. Here the CDR3 DNA reads TGTGCCAGCAGTGAACGGGGGGTCACCCTCCACTTT.

This rearrangement joins TRBV19 to TRBJ1-1; the D is unclear. The CDR3 is made up of 13 amino acids. Germline assignment: CDR1 LNHDA and CDR2 SQIVND (reference sequence). The germline V and J ends were trimmed by 6 bases and 2 bases, with 10 bases remaining between them. The CDR3 nucleotides are TGTGCCAGTAGGTTCACAGCTAACACTGAAGCTTTCTTT. Its protein is CASRFTANTEAFF.

The chain links TRBV20-1 to TRBJ2-7, with D possibly matching TRBD1 (5 bases). V was shortened by 3 bases and J by 2 bases, with 11 bases between the two germline ends. The CDR3 length is 13 residues. Germline V gene sequence: CDR1 DFQATT, CDR2 SNEGSKA (reference sequence). CDR3 residues: CSASMQGTYEQYF. CDR3 nucleotide sequence: TGCAGTGCTAGTATGCAGGGAACCTACGAGCAGTACTTC.

The chain links TRBV3-1 (or the pseudogene TRBV3-2) to TRBJ2-1; 7 positions match TRBD2. The CDR3 sequence is 15 residues long. V lost 0 bases to trimming and J lost 3 bases; unmatched junction nucleotides: 2. Germline V lookup: CDR1 LGHDT, CDR2 YNNKEL (reference sequence). The CDR3 protein is CASSQEASGYNEQFF. CDR3 nucleotide sequence: TGTGCCAGCAGCCAAGAGGCTAGCGGCTACAATGAGCAGTTCTTC.

This chain connects TRBV19 to TRBJ1-5; D possibly corresponds to TRBD1 (6 bases). Trimming removed 4 bases at V and 4 bases at J, with 17 bases between. The CDR3 totals 16 residues. CDR1 LNHDA and CDR2 SQIVND come from the germline V gene (reference sequence). This CDR3 reads CASSTIQGLENQPQHF. In DNA, the CDR3 is TGTGCCAGTAGTACGATACAGGGTTTGGAAAATCAGCCCCAGCATTTT.

The chain couples TRBV6-7 to TRBJ1-3; possibly TRBD1 for D (6 bases). TRBV6-7 is classed as an ORF, of uncertain function. This CDR3 has 16 residues. Deletions cut 0 bases from V and 4 bases from J, with 13 bases between. The CDR3 bases are TGTGCCAGCAGTTACTCGAACAGGGCTCACGGAAACACCATATATTTT. It is translated as CASSYSNRAHGNTIYF.

CDR3 loop: CATSDLRTAAYTDTQYF. The CDR3 DNA sequence: TGTGCCACCAGTGATTTGCGGACAGCAGCCTACACAGATACGCAGTATTTT. V gene TRBV24-1 combines with J gene TRBJ2-3, with D maybe TRBD1 (6 bases). This CDR3 contains 17 residues. Germline V gene sequence: CDR1 KGHDR, CDR2 SFDVKD. Trimming shortened V by 0 bases and J by 2 bases, and 14 bases separated the two germline ends.

This clone was seen a handful of times. CDR3 in DNA: TGTGCCAGCAGCTCCCTCCGGGATCCGACGGGGTCCTACACCTTC. It encodes CASSSLRDPTGSYTF. The genes are TRBV11-2 and TRBJ1-2; D is uncertain. V dropped 4 bases and J dropped 10 bases, with 22 bases sitting between them. The CDR3 contains 15 residues. Per the germline V gene, CDR1 is SGHAT and CDR2 is FQNNGV. Drawing the rest from reference TRBV11-2 and TRBJ1-2, the complete variable domain is EAGVAQSPRYKIIEKRQSVAFWCNPISGHATLYWYQQILGQGPKLLIQFQNNGVVDDSQLPKDRFSAERLKGVDSTLKIQPAKLEDSAVYLCASSSLRDPTGSYTFGSGTRLTVV.

This rearrangement joins TRBV7-8 to TRBJ2-6, with D perhaps TRBD2 (6 bases). Germline V gene lookup returns CDR1 SGHVS and CDR2 FQNEAQ. V was cut by 4 bases and J by 4 bases, with 11 bases left in between. This CDR3 region has 15 residues. CDR3 sequence reads: CASSWRRDGANVLTF. In nucleotides, the CDR3 is TGTGCCAGCAGCTGGCGGCGGGACGGGGCCAACGTCCTGACTTTC.

The CDR3 loop is CASSKRDRDNTEAFF. The CDR3 coding sequence is TGCGCCAGCAGCAAACGAGACAGGGATAACACTGAAGCTTTCTTT. This rearrangement joins TRBV5-1 to TRBJ1-1; the match to TRBD1 covers 7 bases. Germline V gene lookup returns CDR1 SGHRS and CDR2 YFSETQ. Trimming cost V 4 bases and J 2 bases; bases outside gene matches: 8. This CDR3 region has 15 residues.

This clone was seen more than once but under ten times. The chain combines TRBV10-3 with TRBJ1-1; a possible D gene is TRBD1 (5 bases). V was pared by 10 bases and J by 0 bases, with 12 bases between. Germline CDR1 reads ENHRY; CDR2 reads SYGVKD. The CDR3 has 13 residues. This chain's CDR3 is CATLGLMNTEAFF. The CDR3 nucleotides read TGTGCCACACTGGGACTCATGAACACTGAAGCTTTCTTT.

The chain couples TRBV2 to TRBJ1-2; TRBD1 matches at 9 bases. This CDR3 contains 15 residues. CDR1 and CDR2 (germline): SNHLY, FYNNEI. Trimming at V came to 6 bases and at J to 8 bases, leaving 13 bases not matched to a gene. CDR3 nucleotide sequence: TGTGCCAGCAGGGGAACAGGGGGCGCCCTATACGGCTACACCTTC. Protein product: CASRGTGGALYGYTF.

This clone occurred a few times. The CDR3 nucleotides read TGTGCCAGCAGCCTCGGGGCGGGGGCAGGTCAGCCCCAGCATTTT. The encoded protein is CASSLGAGAGQPQHF. The chain combines TRBV6-6 with TRBJ1-5, with D maybe TRBD1 (6 bases). The CDR3 sequence is 15 residues long. Germline V gene sequence: CDR1 MNHNY, CDR2 SVGAGI (reference sequence). Trimming cost V 6 bases and J 6 bases, with 18 bases left between them.

The gene calls are TRBV28 and TRBJ2-5, with D perhaps TRBD2 (5 bases). From germline, CDR1 is MDHEN and CDR2 SYDVKM. Trimming removed 4 bases from V and 1 base from J, with 16 bases in between. The CDR3 totals 16 residues. The CDR3 DNA follows: TGTGCCAGCAGTTCCCGCCACGGTAGCGTCCAAGAGACCCAGTACTTC. It yields the protein CASSSRHGSVQETQYF.

The chain joins TRBV9 to TRBJ2-1; 10 nucleotides align to TRBD2. With 5 bases clipped from V and 3 bases from J, the junction kept 5 bases outside the gene matches. The CDR3 totals 15 residues. CDR1 is SGDLS, CDR2 YYNGEE, per germline. CDR3 amino acids: CASSALAGDYNEQFF. CDR3 nucleotides: TGTGCCAGCAGTGCCCTAGCGGGGGACTACAATGAGCAGTTCTTC.

This chain joins TRBV5-6 and TRBJ1-1; D call uncertain. V was trimmed by 2 bases and J by 8 bases, leaving 10 bases between them. The CDR3 extends over 12 amino acids. The germline gives CDR1 SGHDT, CDR2 YYEEEE. The CDR3 loop reads CASSFWEGEAFF. In nucleotides, the CDR3 is TGTGCCAGCAGCTTCTGGGAGGGCGAAGCTTTCTTT.

This clone was counted a few times. This chain links TRBV6-4 with TRBJ2-3; 13 bases match TRBD2. The length of the CDR3 is 15 residues. Per the germline V gene, CDR1 is MRHNA and CDR2 is SNTAGT. V gave up 5 bases and J gave up 3 bases; unmatched junction bases: 2. In nucleotides, the CDR3 is TGTGCCAGCAGTCCGACTAGCGGGGGGACAGATACGCAGTATTTT. Residues: CASSPTSGGTDTQYF.

The genes are TRBV28 and TRBJ2-7; maybe TRBD1 (6 bases). The germline gives CDR1 MDHEN, CDR2 SYDVKM. The CDR3 has 14 amino acids. Trimming cost V 1 base and J 5 bases, with 12 bases left between them. Here the CDR3 reads CASSLYRVGNEQYF. CDR3 bases: TGTGCCAGCAGTTTATACAGGGTCGGGAACGAGCAGTACTTC.

The chain combines TRBV30 with TRBJ2-5; D is undetermined. The V end lost 2 bases, the J end lost 2 bases, and 6 bases lay between the germline ends. This CDR3 comprises 12 residues. Germline V gene lookup returns CDR1 GTSNPN and CDR2 SVGIG (reference sequence). In DNA, the CDR3 is TGTGCCTGGAGTTACTTTCAAGAGACCCAGTACTTC. It yields the protein CAWSYFQETQYF.

The chain couples TRBV4-1 to TRBJ1-2; D is possibly TRBD1 (6 bases). Germline loops: CDR1 MGHRA, CDR2 YSYEKL. CDR3 length equals 15 residues. Trimming removed 4 bases at V and 2 bases at J, with 14 bases between. The CDR3 loop reads CASSPGRGMNYGYTF. CDR3 in DNA: TGCGCCAGCAGCCCAGGGAGGGGGATGAACTATGGCTACACCTTC.